This TCR beta chain comes out of a study of blood T cell repertoires in COVID-19 (dated by TCRdb to about 2020). Turning to the overall study: Samples covering the acute and convalescent phases of COVID-19 were provided by collaborators in the United States, Italy and Spain. HLA class I and class II types, where available, came from metadata supplied by the sample provider rather than from assay-based typing. A freely available public database, intended as a resource for researchers studying the immune response to SARS-CoV-2, is where the repertoires were released. The prospective study material was composed of cDNA or gDNA derived from T cells, B-cell-depleted T cells, or PBMCs. The samples were drawn from the first 160 participants of the ongoing ImmuneRACE study and from over a thousand subjects provided by 6 global collaborators. Deeply sampled blood TCRbeta repertoires from subjects exposed to, actively infected with, or recovered from COVID-19 were included in the dataset. A de-identified subject ID, COVID-19 status, age in years and sex were almost always included in the sample metadata. Study-wide conclusions, independent of this receptor: Clinical and demographic metadata were provided uncurated, with the amount varying by source and participant.

From the cysteine through the phenylalanine, the CDR3 covers 15 amino acids. Of the read, only the CDR3 DNA is kept; its 45 bases are in frame from base 1. Per the germline V gene, SNHLY is the CDR1 and FYNNEI is the CDR2. V and J lose 5 bases and 4 bases, and a span of 12 bases separates them. The immunoSEQ Assay, a bias-controlled multiplex PCR, was used to amplify TCRbeta CDR3 regions from genomic DNA. The authors processed their data as follows. Nucleated cell counts per sample were estimated from amplification of reference gene primers within the assay. To quantify the absolute abundance of each unique TCRbeta CDR3 rearrangement, sequence reads were collapsed and filtered. For each sample, productive Simpson clonality was calculated as the square root of Simpson's diversity index across productive rearrangements. Sourced from immuneACCESS, this table was stored by TCRdb with only in-frame sequences that have V and J called. A share of the clones is absent; for the studies checked, an unresolved V gene accounts for under half, and the remainder has no known explanation. Clonal size and the V and J genes are those of that table, whereas D and trimming came from the DNA. This sample is represented by about 220,000 clones; roughly 80% of them were singletons. The ten largest clonotypes hold roughly 2.6% of the sample.

About this clone itself: Its antigen is not yet known. Base-call qualities are not available, and no considerably larger clone is one nucleotide away.

The collaborating institutions used their own protocols to collect whole blood in K2EDTA tubes. For TCRbeta analysis, collaborators shipped samples as frozen whole blood, isolated PBMCs, or DNA extracted from either of those sample types. Input material: peripheral blood. The chain links TRBV2 with TRBJ2-6; matching of 5 bases hints at TRBD1 as the D gene. The TCR comes from a woman in her thirties or forties with active or convalescent COVID-19. The bases are TGTGCCAGCAGTACAGGACGATCAGGGGCCAACGTCCTGACTTTC. Translated, this gives CASSTGRSGANVLTF.